This TCR beta chain stems from a study of identical twins. In this sample, this clonotype turned up a few times. Its antigen is as yet unknown. Trimming at V came to 4 bases and at J to 7 bases, leaving 9 bases not matched to a gene. The CDR3 runs to 16 residues. CDR1 and CDR2 (germline): LGHDT, YNNKEL (reference sequence). Points from the study as a whole: Researchers reported weaker excess twin sharing in beta out-of-frame sequences. Clonotypes of the beta chain that were abundant in cord blood carried fewer insertions (memory repertoires showed none).

TCRdb processed the 5' RACE reads anew with MiXCR; each CDR3 protein has one entry. Altogether about 530,000 distinct CDR3 sequences are present, around 22% being singletons, with the ten largest covering approximately 0.52%. These sequences were also reported in another study, on yellow fever vaccine responses in identical twins.

The sequence came from a young woman in good health. Sequenced: CD4+ T cells sorted from blood. The rearrangement joins TRBV3-1 to TRBJ2-1; 11 bases agree with TRBD2. CDR3: CASSPIGGLADNEQFF. CDR3 DNA sequence: TGTGCCAGCAGCCCGATTGGGGGACTAGCGGATAATGAGCAGTTCTTC.